Given below is one T cell receptor (beta chain) in context. This sample stems from a study of blood T cells in healthy people across ages. Primed by a sample-barcoded 5' primer and a J-beta primer mix, a second PCR proceeded for roughly 6 to 12 cycles. A single record per CDR3 protein comes from TCRdb applying MiXCR to the 5' RACE reads. The sample has some 1,800,000 distinct CDR3 sequences; about 39% are singletons. Trimming took off 4 bases at V and 1 base at J, with 14 bases between the two ends. The CDR3 loop spans 16 amino acids. Germline V gene sequence: CDR1 SGHRS, CDR2 YFSETQ. V gene TRBV5-1 combines with J gene TRBJ2-2, with D possibly being TRBD1 or TRBD2 (6 bases each). The source of this sequence is a human donor in good health. The specimen was blood. For the CDR3, the DNA is TGCGCCAGCAGCCCTCTGGGGGGCAAGAACACCGGGGAGCTGTTTTTT. It translates to CASSPLGGKNTGELFF.